Listed here are 8 T cell receptor beta chains from one sample, sequenced in a study of molecular identifiers for immune sequencing clone quantification (dated by TCRdb to between 2017 and 2018). The library was made by PCR. The run used a NextSeq 500. In TCRdb, the public reads were trimmed at Q25 with fastp and aligned with MiXCR, with productive beta chains retained. Records with the same CDR3 protein are collapsed into one entry carrying the most frequent genes and DNA. Recorded for this sample are around 320,000 distinct CDR3 sequences; over 20% of them occurred a single time. About 0.73% of the sample lies in the top ten. Sample: naive CD8+ T cells from blood, with Jurkat cell RNA spiked in. The cell subset or site label here, explained by the study, means: FACS-sorted CD8+CD4-CCR7+CD45RA+ naive T cells. Receptors were obtained from a human donor in good health. Some libraries in this study had Jurkat cell RNA spiked in.

This clonotype was found many times. The V gene is TRBV4-3, the J gene TRBJ1-6; no definite D call. CDR1 is LGHNA, CDR2 YSLEER, per germline. The ends were cut back, 0 bases at V and 7 bases at J, with 16 bases in the middle. CDR3 length equals 17 residues. In DNA form, the CDR3 reads TGCGCCAGCAGCCAAGATAGGGAGGGTTTGTCCAATTCACCCCTCCACTTT. Protein sequence: CASSQDREGLSNSPLHF.

In the case of this clonotype: This may arise from a read error, as a much more abundant clone is one base away. V and J are TRBV28 and TRBJ2-3, with 7 positions matching TRBD2. This CDR3 is built from 16 residues. Looked up from germline, CDR1 is MDHEN and CDR2 is SYDVKM. The V and J ends lost 6 bases and 7 bases, in that order; junction bases with no gene match: 16. CDR3 sequence reads: CASSPTGTTRLHTQYF. In DNA form, the CDR3 reads TGTGCCAGCAGCCCGACCGGGACTACCCGTTTACATACGCAGTATTTT. Complete variable domain (other parts from reference TRBV28 and TRBJ2-3): DVKVTQSSRYLVKRTGEKVFLECVQDMDHENMFWYRQDPGLGLRLIYFSYDVKMKEKGDIPEGYSVSREKKERFSLILESASTNQTSMYLCASSPTGTTRLHTQYFGPGTRLTVL.

Here the CDR3 reads CASSLSGTGYGEQYF. The CDR3, as DNA: TGTGCCAGCAGCCTATCCGGGACAGGGTATGGTGAGCAGTACTTC. The chain has TRBV5-4 and TRBJ2-7, with TRBD1 identical over 9 bases. Germline V lookup: CDR1 SGHNT, CDR2 YYREEE (reference sequence). V shed 4 bases, J shed 7 bases, and the junction held 12 bases outside the gene matches. The length of the CDR3 is 15 residues.

Many counts were recorded for this clonotype. The V call is TRBV19, the J call TRBJ2-1, with TRBD2 matching over 8 bases. Per germline, CDR1 LNHDA and CDR2 SQIVND (reference sequence). J lost 7 bases, V lost 1 base, and 6 bases had no gene match. This CDR3 comprises 15 residues. The CDR3 bases are TGTGCCAGTAGTATAGTTGGTAGCGGGACAAATGAGCAGTTCTTC. It specifies CASSIVGSGTNEQFF.

As concerns this clonotype: A single base separates this from a much larger clone, so it may be a read error. The gene calls are TRBV27 and TRBJ2-3, with 8 bases matching TRBD2. This CDR3 region has 12 residues. Looked up from germline, CDR1 is MNHEY and CDR2 is SMNVEV (reference sequence). Written as DNA, the CDR3 is TGTGCCAGCAGTATATCTAGCGGGCCGCAGTATTTT. Translation gives CASSISSGPQYF.

At least ten counts were recorded for this clonotype. This sequence joins TRBV4-3 and TRBJ2-7; D ambiguous. Germline CDR1 and CDR2: LGHNA and YSLEER. This CDR3 spans 16 amino acids. Trimming took off 4 bases at V and 2 bases at J, with 18 bases between the two ends. CDR3 sequence reads: CASSPDPQLPPYEQYF. The CDR3, as DNA: TGCGCCAGCAGCCCCGATCCCCAGCTTCCTCCCTACGAGCAGTACTTC.

At least ten counts were recorded for this clonotype. CDR3 sequence (DNA): TGTGCCAGCAGTTTGTACCGGCAGATCGAGCAGTACTTC. Its translation is CASSLYRQIEQYF. This chain joins TRBV28 and TRBJ2-7, with D hard to call. Trimming took 3 bases from V and 6 from J, leaving 12 bases between them. CDR3 length equals 13 residues. The germline V gene has CDR1 MDHEN and CDR2 SYDVKM. The whole variable domain, filled in from reference TRBV28 and TRBJ2-7, reads DVKVTQSSRYLVKRTGEKVFLECVQDMDHENMFWYRQDPGLGLRLIYFSYDVKMKEKGDIPEGYSVSREKKERFSLILESASTNQTSMYLCASSLYRQIEQYFGPGTRLTVT.

Worth noting for this clonotype: Compared with germline, one end of the junction differs, possibly owing to a read error. The chain carries TRBV4-3 and TRBJ2-4; D not resolved. The CDR3 runs 15 residues. Germline V gene sequence: CDR1 LGHNA, CDR2 YSLEER. CDR3 in DNA: TGCGCCAGCAGCCGTCAGGACGACCCCAAAGACATTCAGTACTTC. It yields the protein CASSRQDDPKDIQYF.